The 18 T cell receptor beta chains reported below all come from one sample, sequenced in a study of blood T cell repertoires in COVID-19. Profiling relied on immunoSEQ multiplex PCR, and the TCRdb table lists in-frame clones only, not all of them. There are under 95,000 clones in the sample; 88% occur only once, and approximately 4.6% lies in the top ten. Sequencing was done on a sample of peripheral blood. These receptor sequences come from a human donor in a cohort sampled during active COVID-19.

The rearrangement uses TRBV13 and TRBJ2-6; tentatively, D is TRBD2 (5 bases). CDR1 is PRHDT and CDR2 is FYEKMQ in the germline V gene (reference sequence). The CDR3 has 14 amino acids. Trimming removed 4 bases from V and 1 base from J, with 5 bases in between. The CDR3 reads CASSSGSGANVLTF. The DNA of the CDR3 is TGTGCCAGCAGCTCGGGGTCTGGGGCCAACGTCCTGACTTTC.

This chain connects TRBV12-2 to TRBJ2-5; the listed D gene, TRBD2, was not tested against the DNA. TRBV12-2 is noted as a pseudogene. The length of the CDR3 is 21 residues. The CDR3, as DNA: TGTGCAAGTCGCCCCTTATTTGTTTTCATTTTCGCGGGAGTCGGGGGAGAGACCCAGTACTTC. Its protein is CASRPLFVFIFAGVGGETQYF.

A few counts support this clone. This chain uses TRBV6-5 with TRBJ1-5; no reliable D call. CDR3 length equals 15 residues. V gave up 5 bases and J gave up 0 bases, with 11 bases separating them. Germline V gene lookup returns CDR1 MNHEY and CDR2 SVGAGI. The CDR3 nucleotides read TGTGCCAGCAGTATGCCGGGTCTTAGCAATCAGCCCCAGCATTTT. Translated: CASSMPGLSNQPQHF.

The rearrangement joins TRBV19 to TRBJ2-7; D perhaps matches TRBD1 (6 bases). The V and J ends lost 3 bases and 6 bases respectively, with 15 bases between them. Germline assignment: CDR1 LNHDA and CDR2 SQIVND (reference sequence). The CDR3 sequence is 14 residues long. The CDR3 here is CASSIQGRGSEQYF. The CDR3 region has the DNA TGTGCCAGTAGTATCCAGGGGAGAGGGTCCGAGCAGTACTTC.

The V call is TRBV6-5, the J call TRBJ1-6; 7 positions match TRBD1. V trimming: 2 bases; J trimming: 7 bases; junction bases outside the gene matches: 8. The CDR3 sequence is 16 residues long. Germline V gene lookup returns CDR1 MNHEY and CDR2 SVGAGI. The CDR3: CASSYPSTGRNSPLHF. The CDR3 DNA follows: TGTGCCAGCAGTTACCCCTCGACAGGGCGGAATTCACCCCTCCACTTT.

The CDR3 is CASSADRGYNEQFF. The CDR3 nucleotides are TGCGCCAGCAGTGCAGACAGGGGTTACAATGAGCAGTTCTTC. This chain connects TRBV10-1 to TRBJ2-1; TRBD1 matches 8 bases. This CDR3 comprises 14 residues. The germline V gene has CDR1 WNHNN and CDR2 SYGVQD (reference sequence). After removal of 4 bases from V and 4 bases from J, the junction contained 3 bases not matched to a gene.

The V gene is TRBV6-5, the J gene TRBJ1-5, with 10 positions matching TRBD1. The junction had 4 bases not matched to a gene; V was cut back by 6 bases and J by 2 bases. The CDR3 totals 15 residues. CDR1 and CDR2 (germline): MNHEY, SVGAGI. CDR3 loop: CASSWTGGGNQPQHF. As DNA, the CDR3 is TGTGCCAGCAGCTGGACAGGGGGGGGCAATCAGCCCCAGCATTTT.

The gene calls are TRBV6-5 and TRBJ1-5; 9 nucleotides line up with TRBD1. CDR1 is MNHEY and CDR2 is SVGAGI in the germline V gene. The CDR3 is 15 amino acids. J lost 2 bases, V lost 5 bases, and 4 bases had no gene match. The CDR3 sequence: CASSPRTGGNQPQHF. CDR3 nucleotides: TGTGCCAGCAGTCCGCGGACAGGGGGCAATCAGCCCCAGCATTTT.

The chain carries TRBV4-1 and TRBJ2-1; TRBD2 matches at 8 bases. The J segment lost 4 bases and the V segment lost 0 bases, leaving 8 bases of the junction unmatched. From germline, CDR1 is MGHRA and CDR2 YSYEKL. The CDR3 has 17 amino acids. CDR3 sequence (DNA): TGCGCCAGCAGCCAAGAGTTCGGGGGGGCCCCGTACAATGAGCAGTTCTTC. Its protein product is CASSQEFGGAPYNEQFF.

The chain is built from TRBV7-6 and TRBJ2-7; possibly TRBD1 for D (7 bases). The CDR3 totals 17 residues. V lost 3 bases and J 4 bases, leaving 22 bases between the germline ends. The V gene's germline CDR1 is SGHVS and CDR2 FNYEAQ. In DNA form, the CDR3 reads TGTGCCAGCAGCTTTGGGGAGCGACAGGGAGGAAGGTACGAGCAGTACTTC. Translating gives CASSFGERQGGRYEQYF.

J is TRBJ2-7 and V is TRBV11-2; 10 bases line up with TRBD2. Germline values: CDR1 SGHAT, CDR2 FQNNGV. The CDR3 is 15 amino acids. With 6 bases clipped from V and 3 bases from J, the junction kept 8 bases outside the gene matches. The CDR3 spells CASRKLSGRFYEQYF. The CDR3 region has the DNA TGTGCCAGCAGAAAACTTAGCGGGAGGTTCTACGAGCAGTACTTC.

The chain uses TRBV7-2 and TRBJ2-3; 9 bases map to TRBD2. V lost 4 bases, J lost 2 bases, and 1 base stayed unmatched. Germline V CDR1 and CDR2: SGHTA, FQGNSA. The CDR3 extends over 14 amino acids. CDR3 DNA: TGTGCCAGCAGCTCTAGCGGGGACACAGATACGCAGTATTTT. Its protein is CASSSSGDTDTQYF.

V usage is TRBV5-6 and J usage is TRBJ2-2; D is perhaps TRBD1 (5 bases). Trimming left V 4 bases short and J 2 bases short, with 15 bases between. This CDR3 has 16 amino acids. In germline, CDR1 is SGHDT, CDR2 YYEEEE. The chain's CDR3 is CASSPRGSPNTGELFF. The DNA for the CDR3 is TGTGCCAGCAGCCCAAGGGGAAGCCCAAACACCGGGGAGCTGTTTTTT. Based on the CDR3 plus reference TRBV5-6 and TRBJ2-2, the full variable domain is DAGVTQSPTHLIKTRGQQVTLRCSPKSGHDTVSWYQQALGQGPQFIFQYYEEEERQRGNFPDRFSGHQFPNYSSELNVNALLLGDSALYLCASSPRGSPNTGELFFGEGSRLTVL.

The chain is built from TRBV7-2 and TRBJ2-3; D is possibly TRBD2 (7 bases). The V end was cut by 5 bases, the J end by 6 bases, with 30 bases between. The CDR3 loop spans 19 amino acids. Germline V CDR1 and CDR2: SGHTA, FQGNSA. The CDR3 spells CASSLPATGGGTSPDTQYF. CDR3 nucleotide sequence: TGTGCCAGCAGCCTACCGGCTACTGGCGGGGGCACGAGCCCTGATACGCAGTATTTT.

This clone was seen a few times. In the same sample, other DNA sequences code for this CDR3. The chain uses TRBV7-9 and TRBJ1-4; TRBD1 might be the D (5 bases). The CDR3 totals 15 residues. Deletions cut 5 bases from V and 8 bases from J, with 18 bases between. CDR1 and CDR2 (germline): SEHNR, FQNEAQ (reference sequence). CDR3 nucleotides: TGTGCCAGCAGCCCCCCGGGGAGGGGTAACGAAAAACTGTTTTTT. Translating gives CASSPPGRGNEKLFF.

This chain uses TRBV5-1 with TRBJ2-2; D unresolved. The germline CDR1 and CDR2 sequences are SGHRS and YFSETQ. The CDR3 is made up of 12 amino acids. With 6 bases removed from V and 3 bases from J, the gap between germline ends came to 6 bases. CDR3 bases: TGCGCCAGCACGAGAGACACCGGGGAGCTGTTTTTT. Translating gives CASTRDTGELFF.

V gene TRBV3-1 (or the pseudogene TRBV3-2) combines with J gene TRBJ1-1; a weak D match, TRBD1 (5 bases). This CDR3 is built from 14 residues. CDR1 LGHDT and CDR2 YNNKEL come from the germline V gene (reference sequence). V dropped 2 bases and J dropped 4 bases, with 11 bases sitting between them. The CDR3 DNA reads TGTGCCAGCAGCCAAATCCGGGACTCCACTGAAGCTTTCTTT. Residues: CASSQIRDSTEAFF.

The rearrangement uses TRBV9 and TRBJ2-3, with a tentative D call TRBD1 (6 bases). The length of the CDR3 is 16 residues. The V gene lost 0 bases and the J gene lost 0 bases, with 11 bases spanning the gap. Germline V gene data show CDR1 as SGDLS and CDR2 as YYNGEE. CDR3 amino acids: CASSVEQGSSTDTQYF. CDR3 DNA sequence: TGTGCCAGCAGCGTAGAACAGGGATCTAGCACAGATACGCAGTATTTT.